These T cell receptor beta chains were read from a single sample in a study of blood T cell repertoires in COVID-19. Sequenced by immunoSEQ multiplex PCR; TCRdb stores in-frame clones only, minus some. The table records approximately 300,000 clones, 85% of them present only once. Material: peripheral blood. These receptors originate from a woman aged 45 to 65 with active or convalescent COVID-19. CDR3s include the opening cysteine and the closing phenylalanine or tryptophan. A D gene is named only where the DNA matches it firmly. Clone size, where shown, is once, few, many, or a class for clones that have expanded.

cdr3_length: 14; clone_size: .; v_call: TRBV5-1; d_call: TRBD1; j_call: TRBJ1-1; cdr3_aa: CASSFGRTGTEAFF; cdr3_nt: TGCGCCAGCAGCTTCGGTCGGACAGGGACTGAAGCTTTCTTT
cdr3_length: 15; clone_size: .; v_call: TRBV19; d_call: TRBD1; j_call: TRBJ2-1; cdr3_aa: CASSIRDSQLHEQFF; cdr3_nt: TGTGCCAGTAGTATTCGGGACAGCCAGCTCCATGAGCAGTTCTTC
cdr3_length: 18; clone_size: .; v_call: TRBV5-8; d_call: TRBD1; j_call: TRBJ2-2; cdr3_aa: CASSFWFGQGAATGELFF; cdr3_nt: TGTGCCAGCAGCTTTTGGTTCGGACAGGGGGCGGCCACCGGGGAGCTGTTTTTT
cdr3_length: 15; clone_size: .; v_call: TRBV4-1; d_call: TRBD2; j_call: TRBJ2-1; cdr3_aa: CASSLVAGVNNEQFF; cdr3_nt: TGCGCCAGCAGCCTTGTAGCGGGAGTCAACAATGAGCAGTTCTTC
cdr3_length: 14; clone_size: .; v_call: TRBV2; d_call: TRBD1; j_call: TRBJ1-2; cdr3_aa: CASSRTGRDYGYTF; cdr3_nt: TGTGCCAGCAGTCGGACAGGAAGGGACTATGGCTACACCTTC
cdr3_length: 15; clone_size: .; v_call: TRBV7-2; d_call: TRBD2; j_call: TRBJ2-7; cdr3_aa: CASSQRTSVAYEQYF; cdr3_nt: TGTGCCAGCAGTCAACGGACTAGCGTTGCCTACGAGCAGTACTTC
cdr3_length: 17; clone_size: .; v_call: TRBV10-3; d_call: TRBD2; j_call: TRBJ2-7; cdr3_aa: CAISEPASSGGDHEQYF; cdr3_nt: TGTGCCATCAGTGAGCCCGCCTCCAGCGGGGGCGACCACGAGCAGTACTTC
cdr3_length: 16; clone_size: .; v_call: TRBV2; d_call: TRBD2; j_call: TRBJ2-3; cdr3_aa: CASSELAGGGSDTQYF; cdr3_nt: TGTGCCAGCAGTGAACTAGCGGGAGGGGGGTCAGATACGCAGTATTTT
cdr3_length: 14; clone_size: few; v_call: TRBV9; d_call: TRBD2; j_call: TRBJ2-1; cdr3_aa: CASSPGLARNEQFF; cdr3_nt: TGTGCCAGCAGCCCGGGACTAGCGAGGAATGAGCAGTTCTTC
cdr3_length: 14; clone_size: few; v_call: TRBV2; d_call: TRBD1; j_call: TRBJ1-2; cdr3_aa: CASSYRDRGNGYTF; cdr3_nt: TGTGCCAGCAGTTACCGGGACAGGGGAAATGGCTACACCTTC
cdr3_length: 15; clone_size: .; v_call: TRBV2; d_call: TRBD1; j_call: TRBJ1-1; cdr3_aa: CASTYDRGQNTEAFF; cdr3_nt: TGTGCCAGCACCTACGACAGGGGGCAGAACACTGAAGCTTTCTTT
cdr3_length: 12; clone_size: .; v_call: TRBV5-1; d_call: .; j_call: TRBJ2-7; cdr3_aa: CASSLAGTEQYF; cdr3_nt: TGCGCCAGCAGCTTGGCGGGGACTGAGCAGTACTTC
cdr3_length: 16; clone_size: .; v_call: TRBV3-1/TRBV3-2; d_call: .; j_call: TRBJ1-3; cdr3_aa: CASSQGPGTSGNTIYF; cdr3_nt: TGTGCCAGCAGCCAAGGGCCAGGAACCTCTGGAAACACCATATATTTT
cdr3_length: 10; clone_size: .; v_call: TRBV6-4; d_call: .; j_call: TRBJ2-7; cdr3_aa: CANYSYEQYF; cdr3_nt: TGTGCCAACTACTCCTACGAGCAGTACTTC
cdr3_length: 14; clone_size: .; v_call: TRBV2; d_call: .; j_call: TRBJ1-2; cdr3_aa: CASWEGGRIYGYTF; cdr3_nt: TGTGCCTCTTGGGAGGGGGGGCGTATATATGGCTACACCTTC
cdr3_length: 16; clone_size: .; v_call: TRBV5-4; d_call: .; j_call: TRBJ2-1; cdr3_aa: CASSFLPARGSNEQFF; cdr3_nt: TGTGCCAGCAGCTTTCTGCCCGCTCGGGGTTCCAATGAGCAGTTCTTC
cdr3_length: 13; clone_size: .; v_call: TRBV7-2; d_call: TRBD1; j_call: TRBJ1-2; cdr3_aa: CASSLTGESGYTF; cdr3_nt: TGTGCCAGCAGCTTAACAGGGGAGTCTGGCTACACCTTC
cdr3_length: 14; clone_size: .; v_call: TRBV6-5; d_call: .; j_call: TRBJ2-1; cdr3_aa: CASSTRGPYNEQFF; cdr3_nt: TGTGCCAGCAGTACAAGGGGCCCCTACAATGAGCAGTTCTTC
cdr3_length: 16; clone_size: .; v_call: TRBV18; d_call: TRBD2; j_call: TRBJ2-1; cdr3_aa: CASSPRTSGSRNEQFF; cdr3_nt: TGTGCCAGCTCACCCCGGACTAGCGGGAGCAGGAATGAGCAGTTCTTC
cdr3_length: 14; clone_size: .; v_call: TRBV27; d_call: .; j_call: TRBJ2-1; cdr3_aa: CASSYFFSYNEQFF; cdr3_nt: TGTGCCAGCAGTTACTTTTTCTCCTACAATGAGCAGTTCTTC
cdr3_length: 20; clone_size: once; v_call: TRBV7-8; d_call: TRBD2; j_call: TRBJ2-1; cdr3_aa: CASSLALGRGISGSKNEQFF; cdr3_nt: TGTGCCAGCAGCTTAGCGCTTGGCAGGGGTATTAGCGGGAGTAAAAATGAGCAGTTCTTC
cdr3_length: 12; clone_size: .; v_call: TRBV3-1/TRBV3-2; d_call: .; j_call: TRBJ1-5; cdr3_aa: CASSQQRGPQHF; cdr3_nt: TGTGCCAGCAGCCAGCAAAGGGGGCCCCAGCATTTT
cdr3_length: 14; clone_size: few; v_call: TRBV19; d_call: .; j_call: TRBJ1-1; cdr3_aa: CASSIQALNTEAFF; cdr3_nt: TGTGCCAGTAGTATCCAGGCTTTGAACACTGAAGCTTTCTTT
cdr3_length: 13; clone_size: once; v_call: TRBV14; d_call: TRBD1; j_call: TRBJ2-7; cdr3_aa: CASSHQRGRNRYF; cdr3_nt: TGTGCCAGCAGCCATCAGAGGGGGCGAAATCGATACTTC
cdr3_length: 15; clone_size: .; v_call: TRBV24-1; d_call: .; j_call: TRBJ1-4; cdr3_aa: CATSDLSRGYEKLFF; cdr3_nt: TGTGCCACCAGTGATTTATCCAGGGGATACGAAAAACTGTTTTTT
cdr3_length: 15; clone_size: .; v_call: TRBV9; d_call: TRBD1; j_call: TRBJ1-1; cdr3_aa: CASSVEGTGDTEAFF; cdr3_nt: TGTGCCAGCAGCGTAGAAGGTACAGGGGACACTGAAGCTTTCTTT
cdr3_length: 17; clone_size: .; v_call: TRBV12-2; d_call: .; j_call: TRBJ2-7; cdr3_aa: CASRLAPSGYPSYEQYF; cdr3_nt: TGTGCAAGTCGCTTAGCTCCTAGCGGATACCCCTCCTACGAGCAGTACTTC
cdr3_length: 15; clone_size: .; v_call: TRBV5-1; d_call: TRBD1; j_call: TRBJ1-4; cdr3_aa: CASSIQGATNEKLFF; cdr3_nt: TGCGCCAGCAGCATACAGGGGGCAACTAATGAAAAACTGTTTTTT
cdr3_length: 18; clone_size: .; v_call: TRBV21-1; d_call: .; j_call: TRBJ1-3; cdr3_aa: CASSPRRTGSHSGNTIYF; cdr3_nt: TGTGCCAGCAGTCCAAGGAGAACAGGGTCCCACTCTGGAAACACCATATATTTT
cdr3_length: 18; clone_size: .; v_call: TRBV9; d_call: .; j_call: TRBJ1-2; cdr3_aa: CASSVARMGGLGHYGYTF; cdr3_nt: TGTGCCAGCAGCGTAGCGCGGATGGGGGGGCTAGGGCACTATGGCTACACCTTC